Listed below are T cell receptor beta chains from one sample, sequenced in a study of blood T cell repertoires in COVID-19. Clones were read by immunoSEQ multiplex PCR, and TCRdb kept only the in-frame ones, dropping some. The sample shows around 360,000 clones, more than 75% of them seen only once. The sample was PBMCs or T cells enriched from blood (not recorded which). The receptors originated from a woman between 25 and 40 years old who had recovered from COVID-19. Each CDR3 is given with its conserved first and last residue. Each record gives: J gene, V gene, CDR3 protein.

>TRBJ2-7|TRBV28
CASSSPGYEQYF
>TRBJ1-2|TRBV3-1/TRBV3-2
CASSQDLNYGYTF
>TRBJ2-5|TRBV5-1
CASSLALGLAGPQETQYF
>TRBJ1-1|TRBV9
CASSESPGQTGTEAFF
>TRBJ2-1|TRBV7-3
CASSPRSGGAREQFF
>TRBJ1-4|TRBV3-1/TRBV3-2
CASSRGQFDEKLFF
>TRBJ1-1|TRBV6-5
CASIRTGNTEAFF
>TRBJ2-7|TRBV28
CASSSGTGGRVSYEQYF
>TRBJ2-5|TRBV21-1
CASSKGGVTGTPEATQYF
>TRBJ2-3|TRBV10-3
CAISVGQGGSQYF
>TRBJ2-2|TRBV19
CASSRQGNTGELFF
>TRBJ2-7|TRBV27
CASSLSGSITGKQYF
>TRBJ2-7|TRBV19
CASSIPGQVYEQYF
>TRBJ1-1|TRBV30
CAWSWEFEAFF
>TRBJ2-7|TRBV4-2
CASSQEAGTGLYEQYF
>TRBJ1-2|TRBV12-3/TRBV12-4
CASSNIPESYTF
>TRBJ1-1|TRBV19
CASGRGLNTEAFF
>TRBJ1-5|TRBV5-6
CASSYLQGQGNQPQHF
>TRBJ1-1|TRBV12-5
CASGLDPGGTEAFF
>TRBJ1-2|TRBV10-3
CAISEPTGDYGYTF
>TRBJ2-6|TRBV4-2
CASSQDWEGSGANVLTF
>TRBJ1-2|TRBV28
CASSQGQGYGYTF
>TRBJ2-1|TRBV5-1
CASSVQGGDNEQFF
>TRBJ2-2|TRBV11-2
CASSLWTGAVGELFF
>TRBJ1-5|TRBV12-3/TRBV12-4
CASRLQGYQPQHF
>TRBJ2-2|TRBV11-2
CASSLVGGRAPGELFF
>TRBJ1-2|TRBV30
CAWSVQGAHGYTF
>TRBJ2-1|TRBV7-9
CASRHGGSGRGPYNEQFF
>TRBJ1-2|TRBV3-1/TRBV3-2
CASSQQGGGYTF
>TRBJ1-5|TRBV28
CASSLRVTGLGNQPQHF
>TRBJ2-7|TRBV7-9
CASSSFGYEQYF
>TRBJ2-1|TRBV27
CASSFGTGNNEQFF
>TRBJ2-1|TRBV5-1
CASSLAGTDNEQFF